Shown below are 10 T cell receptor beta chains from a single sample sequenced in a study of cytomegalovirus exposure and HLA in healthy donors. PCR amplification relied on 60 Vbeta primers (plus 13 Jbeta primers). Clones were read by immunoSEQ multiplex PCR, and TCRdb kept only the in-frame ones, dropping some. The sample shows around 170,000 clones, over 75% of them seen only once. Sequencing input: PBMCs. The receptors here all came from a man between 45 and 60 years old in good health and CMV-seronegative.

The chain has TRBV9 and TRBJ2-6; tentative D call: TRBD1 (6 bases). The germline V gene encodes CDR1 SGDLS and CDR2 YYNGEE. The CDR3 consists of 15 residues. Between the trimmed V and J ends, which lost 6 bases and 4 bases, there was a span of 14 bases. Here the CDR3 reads CASNNDRSGANVLTF. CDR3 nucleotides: TGTGCCAGCAATAACGACAGGAGCGGGGCCAACGTCCTGACTTTC.

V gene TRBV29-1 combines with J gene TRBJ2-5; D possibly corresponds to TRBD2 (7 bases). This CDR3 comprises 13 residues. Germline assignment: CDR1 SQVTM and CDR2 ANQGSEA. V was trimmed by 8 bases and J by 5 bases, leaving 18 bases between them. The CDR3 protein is CSTRGAALETQYF. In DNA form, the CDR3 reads TGCAGCACCCGGGGGGCCGCGTTGGAGACCCAGTACTTC.

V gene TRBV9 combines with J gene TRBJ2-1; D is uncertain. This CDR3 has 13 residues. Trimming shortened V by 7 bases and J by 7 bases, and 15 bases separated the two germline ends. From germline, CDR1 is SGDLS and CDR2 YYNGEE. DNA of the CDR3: TGTGCCAGCGCTCCAGGTGGTACGAATGAGCAGTTCTTC. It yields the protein CASAPGGTNEQFF.

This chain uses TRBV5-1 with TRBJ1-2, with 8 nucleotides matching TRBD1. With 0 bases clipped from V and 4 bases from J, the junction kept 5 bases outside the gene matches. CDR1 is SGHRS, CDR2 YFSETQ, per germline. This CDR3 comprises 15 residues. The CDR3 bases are TGCGCCAGCAGCTTGGGAACAGGGGGACTCTATGGCTACACCTTC. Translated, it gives CASSLGTGGLYGYTF.

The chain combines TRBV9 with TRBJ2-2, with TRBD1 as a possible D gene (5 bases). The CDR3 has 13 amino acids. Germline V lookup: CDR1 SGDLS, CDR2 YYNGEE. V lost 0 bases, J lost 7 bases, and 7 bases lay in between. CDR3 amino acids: CASSVVRGGELFF. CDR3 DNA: TGTGCCAGCAGCGTAGTTAGGGGCGGGGAGCTGTTTTTT.

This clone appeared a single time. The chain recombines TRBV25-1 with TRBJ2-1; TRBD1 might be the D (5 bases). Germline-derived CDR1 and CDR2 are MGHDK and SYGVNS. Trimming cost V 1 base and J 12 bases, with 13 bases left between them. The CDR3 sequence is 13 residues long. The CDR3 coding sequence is TGTGCCAGCAGTGAATTAGCAGGGATTGGGCAGTTCTTC. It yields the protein CASSELAGIGQFF.

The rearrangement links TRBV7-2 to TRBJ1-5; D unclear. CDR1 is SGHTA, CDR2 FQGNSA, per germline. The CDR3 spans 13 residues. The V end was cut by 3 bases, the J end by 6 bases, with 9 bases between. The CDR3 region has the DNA TGTGCCAGCAGCTTCCGACTTGGTCAGCCCCAGCATTTT. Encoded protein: CASSFRLGQPQHF. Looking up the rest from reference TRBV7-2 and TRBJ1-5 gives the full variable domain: GAGVSQSPSNKVTEKGKDVELRCDPISGHTALYWYRQSLGQGLEFLIYFQGNSAPDKSGLPSDRFSAERTGGSVSTLTIQRTQQEDSAVYLCASSFRLGQPQHFGDGTRLSIL.

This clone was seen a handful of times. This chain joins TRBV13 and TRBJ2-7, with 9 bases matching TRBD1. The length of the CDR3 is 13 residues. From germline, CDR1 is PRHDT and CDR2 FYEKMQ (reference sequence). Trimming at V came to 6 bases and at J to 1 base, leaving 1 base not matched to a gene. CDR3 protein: CASRGQGSYEQYF. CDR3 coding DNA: TGTGCCAGCAGGGGACAGGGTTCCTACGAGCAGTACTTC. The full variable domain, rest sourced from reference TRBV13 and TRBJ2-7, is AAGVIQSPRHLIKEKRETATLKCYPIPRHDTVYWYQQGPGQDPQFLISFYEKMQSDKGSIPDRFSAQQFSDYHSELNMSSLELGDSALYFCASRGQGSYEQYFGPGTRLTVT.

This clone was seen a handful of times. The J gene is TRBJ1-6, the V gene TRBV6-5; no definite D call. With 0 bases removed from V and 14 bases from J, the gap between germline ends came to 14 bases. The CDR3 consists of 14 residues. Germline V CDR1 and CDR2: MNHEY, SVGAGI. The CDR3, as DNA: TGTGCCAGCAGTTACTCTGACGGGTTGGAAACCCTCCACTTT. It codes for CASSYSDGLETLHF.

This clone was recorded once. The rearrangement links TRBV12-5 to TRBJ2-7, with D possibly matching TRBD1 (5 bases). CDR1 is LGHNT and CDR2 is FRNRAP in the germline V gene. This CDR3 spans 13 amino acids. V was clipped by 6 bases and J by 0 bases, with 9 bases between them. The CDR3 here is CASGTVNSYEQYF. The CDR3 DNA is TGTGCTAGTGGGACAGTGAACTCCTACGAGCAGTACTTC.